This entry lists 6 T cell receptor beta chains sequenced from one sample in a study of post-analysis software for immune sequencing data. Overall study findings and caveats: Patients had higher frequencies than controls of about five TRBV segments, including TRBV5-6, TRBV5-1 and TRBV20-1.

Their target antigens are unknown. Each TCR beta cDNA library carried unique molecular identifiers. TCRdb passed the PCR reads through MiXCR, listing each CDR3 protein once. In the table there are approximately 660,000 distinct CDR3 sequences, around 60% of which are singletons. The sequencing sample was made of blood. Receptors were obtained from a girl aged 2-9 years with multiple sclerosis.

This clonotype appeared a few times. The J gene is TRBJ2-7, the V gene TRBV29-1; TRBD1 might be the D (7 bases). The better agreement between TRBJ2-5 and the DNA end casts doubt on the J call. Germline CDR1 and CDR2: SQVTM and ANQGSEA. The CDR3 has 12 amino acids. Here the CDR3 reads CSVESGGKTQYF. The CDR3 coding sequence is TGCAGCGTTGAGTCAGGGGGGAAGACCCAGTACTTC.

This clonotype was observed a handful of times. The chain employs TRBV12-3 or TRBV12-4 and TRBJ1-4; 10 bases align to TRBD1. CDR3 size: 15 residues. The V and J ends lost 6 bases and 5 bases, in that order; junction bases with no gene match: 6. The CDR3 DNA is TGTGCCAGCAGCCCCCCGGGACAGGGGAATGAAAAACTGTTTTTT. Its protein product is CASSPPGQGNEKLFF.

DNA for the CDR3: TGTGCCATCAGTGAGTCGACTCTGGACAGGGAGTCTGGAAACACCATATATTTT. Its protein is CAISESTLDRESGNTIYF. This sequence joins TRBV10-3 and TRBJ1-3; 8 bases align to TRBD1. The CDR3 sequence is 18 residues long. V dropped 0 bases and J dropped 1; count of bases not matched to a gene: 8. CDR1 ENHRY and CDR2 SYGVKD come from the germline V gene.

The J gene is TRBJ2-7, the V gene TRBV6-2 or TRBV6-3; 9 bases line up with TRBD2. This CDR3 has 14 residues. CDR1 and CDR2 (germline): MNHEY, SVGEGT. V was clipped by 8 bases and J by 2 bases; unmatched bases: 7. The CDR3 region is CASAEASGTYEQYF. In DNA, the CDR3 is TGTGCCAGCGCTGAAGCTAGCGGGACCTACGAGCAGTACTTC.

CDR3 loop: CASSGLGTSYNEQFF. The CDR3 nucleotides are TGTGCCAGCAGCGGGCTGGGGACCTCCTACAATGAGCAGTTCTTC. The V gene is TRBV12-3 or TRBV12-4, the J gene TRBJ2-1; the D call may be TRBD1 or TRBD2 (5 bases each). The CDR3 totals 15 residues. With 6 bases removed from V and 0 bases from J, the gap between germline ends came to 12 bases.

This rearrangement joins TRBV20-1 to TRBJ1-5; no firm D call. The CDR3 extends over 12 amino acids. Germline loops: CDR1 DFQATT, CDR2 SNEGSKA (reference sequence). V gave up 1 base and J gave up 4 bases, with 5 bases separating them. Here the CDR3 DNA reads TGCAGTGCTAGAGTTCTGAATCAGCCCCAGCATTTT. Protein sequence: CSARVLNQPQHF.